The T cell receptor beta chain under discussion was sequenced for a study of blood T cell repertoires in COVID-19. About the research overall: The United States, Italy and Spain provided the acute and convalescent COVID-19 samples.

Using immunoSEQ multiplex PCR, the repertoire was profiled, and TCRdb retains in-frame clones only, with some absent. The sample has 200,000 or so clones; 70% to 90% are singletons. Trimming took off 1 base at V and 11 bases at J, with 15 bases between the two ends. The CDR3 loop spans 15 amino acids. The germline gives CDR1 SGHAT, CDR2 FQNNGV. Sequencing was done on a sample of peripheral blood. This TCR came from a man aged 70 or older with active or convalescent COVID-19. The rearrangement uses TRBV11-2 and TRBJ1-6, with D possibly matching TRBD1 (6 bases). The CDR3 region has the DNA TGTGCCAGCAGCTTAGCCCATAATACAGGGCCACCCCTCCACTTT. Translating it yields CASSLAHNTGPPLHF.